The clone carrying this TCR beta chain has at least ten counts. The data were obtained in a study of human T cells and chemical hapten exposure. Study at large: Minor pooled library volume differences mainly drove per-sample TCR yield variation.

Time point indicated: patch test 3, about 24 weeks after DPC sensitization. Stated treatment: therapeutic diphenylcyclopropenone sensitization with weekly scalp DPC. Unfractionated whole blood yielded the extracted total RNA. V lost 3 bases, J lost 2 bases, and 0 bases lay in between. This CDR3 spans 11 amino acids. One entry per CDR3 protein results from TCRdb running MiXCR on the RACE reads. The table shows some 71,000 distinct CDR3 sequences, with 11% occurring only once. This receptor was identified in a woman aged 45-60 years with alopecia areata. Some clones in this sample may be carry-over from other donors' samples. This chain connects TRBV12-3 or TRBV12-4 to TRBJ2-3; D unclear. The material was whole blood, obtained in connection with sensitization to the hapten diphenylcyclopropenone (DPC). The CDR3 region is CASSFTDTQYF. The DNA of the CDR3 is TGTGCCAGCAGTTTCACAGATACGCAGTATTTT.